This T cell receptor beta chain comes out of a study of blood T cell repertoires in COVID-19. There are 14 residues in the CDR3. Germline values: CDR1 LNHDA, CDR2 SQIVND (reference sequence). The V and J ends lost 3 bases and 8 bases respectively, with 14 bases between them. Study processing details: Estimation of nucleated cell counts was performed using reference gene primer amplification. Measured with immunoSEQ multiplex PCR; TCRdb has only the in-frame clones, and not every one. D and trimming come from the DNA, and the V and J calls and clone size come from that table. This sample carries about 170,000 clones, about 86% of them seen once, and the ten largest clones take less than 20%.

The sample comprised peripheral blood. The sequence was collected from a woman in her seventies who had recovered from COVID-19. V and J are TRBV19 and TRBJ2-1, with D tentatively TRBD2 (6 bases). CDR3 DNA: TGTGCCAGTAGTATTGTCGGGAGAGACGATGAGCAGTTCTTC. Its protein product is CASSIVGRDDEQFF.